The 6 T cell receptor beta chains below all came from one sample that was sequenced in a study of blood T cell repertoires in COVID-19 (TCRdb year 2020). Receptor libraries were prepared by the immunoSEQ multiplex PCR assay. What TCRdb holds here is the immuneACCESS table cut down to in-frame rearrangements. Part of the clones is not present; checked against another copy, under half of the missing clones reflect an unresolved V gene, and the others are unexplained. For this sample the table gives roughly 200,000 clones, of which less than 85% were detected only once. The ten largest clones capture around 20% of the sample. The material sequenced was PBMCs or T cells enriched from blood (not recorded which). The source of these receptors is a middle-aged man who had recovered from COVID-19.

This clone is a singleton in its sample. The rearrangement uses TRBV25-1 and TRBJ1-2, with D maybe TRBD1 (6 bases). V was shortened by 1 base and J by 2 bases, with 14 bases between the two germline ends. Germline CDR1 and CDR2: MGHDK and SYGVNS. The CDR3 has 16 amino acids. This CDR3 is CASSESGAQGNYGYTF. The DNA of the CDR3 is TGTGCCAGCAGTGAATCCGGGGCGCAGGGGAACTATGGCTACACCTTC.

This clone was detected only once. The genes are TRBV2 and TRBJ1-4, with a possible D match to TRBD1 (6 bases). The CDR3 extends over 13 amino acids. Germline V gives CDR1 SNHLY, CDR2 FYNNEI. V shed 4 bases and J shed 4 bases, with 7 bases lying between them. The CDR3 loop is CASSVDSNEKLFF. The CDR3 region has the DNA TGTGCCAGCAGTGTGGACAGTAATGAAAAACTGTTTTTT. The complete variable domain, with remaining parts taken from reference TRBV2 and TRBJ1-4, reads EPEVTQTPSHQVTQMGQEVILRCVPISNHLYFYWYRQILGQKVEFLVSFYNNEISEKSEIFDDQFSVERPDGSNFTLKIRSTKLEDSAMYFCASSVDSNEKLFFGSGTQLSVL.

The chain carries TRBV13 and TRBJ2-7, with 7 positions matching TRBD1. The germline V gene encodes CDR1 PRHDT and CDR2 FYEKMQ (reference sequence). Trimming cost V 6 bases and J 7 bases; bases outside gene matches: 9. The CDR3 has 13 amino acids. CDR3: CASSQNRGREQYF. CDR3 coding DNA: TGTGCCAGCAGTCAAAATAGGGGGCGGGAGCAGTACTTC.

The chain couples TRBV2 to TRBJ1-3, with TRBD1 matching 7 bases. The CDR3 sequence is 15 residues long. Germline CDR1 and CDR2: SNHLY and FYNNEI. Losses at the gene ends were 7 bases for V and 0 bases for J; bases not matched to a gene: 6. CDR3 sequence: CASNGQGGSGNTIYF. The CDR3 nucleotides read TGTGCCAGCAACGGGCAGGGGGGCTCTGGAAACACCATATATTTT.

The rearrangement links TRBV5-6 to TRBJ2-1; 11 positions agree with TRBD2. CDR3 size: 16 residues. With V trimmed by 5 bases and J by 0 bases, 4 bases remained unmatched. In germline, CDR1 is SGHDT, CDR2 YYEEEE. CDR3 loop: CASRGTSGNSYNEQFF. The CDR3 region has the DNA TGTGCCAGCAGAGGGACTAGCGGAAACTCCTACAATGAGCAGTTCTTC.

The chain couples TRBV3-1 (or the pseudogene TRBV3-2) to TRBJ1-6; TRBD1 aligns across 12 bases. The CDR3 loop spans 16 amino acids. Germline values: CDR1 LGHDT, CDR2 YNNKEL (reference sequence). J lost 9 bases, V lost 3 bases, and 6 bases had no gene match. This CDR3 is CASSQGQGARGSPLHF. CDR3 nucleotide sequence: TGTGCCAGCAGCCAGGGACAGGGGGCGCGAGGTTCACCCCTCCACTTT.